The clone carrying this T cell receptor (beta chain) was found a few times. No antigen is known for it. As part of library construction, unique molecular identifiers were attached to individual cDNA molecules. TCRdb independently ran MiXCR on the 5' RACE reads; one entry per CDR3 protein. The table includes some 77,000 distinct CDR3 sequences, more than 10% detected once. The data belong to a study of early T cells in non-severe SARS-CoV-2 infection. Study in general: Alpha and beta chains were unpaired, from unsorted whole-blood bulk RNA. Whole-study results and caveats: The matching step, a VDJdb search, favored anti-spike CD8 responses and missed private and CD4 specificities.

The sequence was obtained from an adult who was a healthcare worker with PCR-confirmed SARS-CoV-2 infection or an uninfected control (not recorded which). Material for sequencing was whole blood.

DNA for the CDR3: TGTGCCAGCAGCAGCTACGCGATGAACACTGAAGCTTTCTTT. The encoded protein is CASSSYAMNTEAFF. The chain uses TRBV5-5 and TRBJ1-1; D ambiguous. Germline loops: CDR1 SGHKS, CDR2 YYEKEE (reference sequence). Trimming took 4 bases from V and 0 from J, leaving 10 bases between them. The CDR3 is 14 amino acids.